The sequence of this T cell receptor (beta chain) was determined in a study of T cells in Graves' hyperthyroidism and ophthalmopathy. In the study overall: Peripheral blood specimens were obtained at initial diagnosis, prior to any treatment.

V was trimmed by 2 bases and J by 2 bases, leaving 16 bases between them. This CDR3 comprises 16 residues. Germline values: CDR1 SGHAT, CDR2 FQNNGV. This clonotype was recorded at least ten times. Its antigen is unknown. Hyperthyroidism in the patients, aged 18 to 65, was newly diagnosed and under 2 months in duration. Study findings and constraints: Most thyroid clonotypes that were expanded above 0.001 also turned up in blood. Before onset, by a median of approximately 6.8 months, the model predicted ophthalmopathy.

There were TCR beta CDR3 regions amplified from RNA transcripts. First-round RT-PCR targeting the TCR CDR3 was performed with the HTBI primer set. TCRdb re-analysed the multiplex PCR reads in MiXCR, keeping a single row per CDR3 protein. This table holds some 600,000 distinct CDR3 sequences, over 11% found once. The receptor was isolated from a woman aged 30 to 39 with Graves' hyperthyroidism that later progressed to Graves' ophthalmopathy. The sample consisted of blood. The chain joins TRBV11-2 to TRBJ2-7; D possibly uses TRBD1 or TRBD2 (5 bases each). CDR3 sequence: CASSLPGTGPAYEQYF. The CDR3 region has the DNA TGTGCCAGCAGCTTACCAGGGACGGGGCCAGCCTACGAGCAGTACTTC.